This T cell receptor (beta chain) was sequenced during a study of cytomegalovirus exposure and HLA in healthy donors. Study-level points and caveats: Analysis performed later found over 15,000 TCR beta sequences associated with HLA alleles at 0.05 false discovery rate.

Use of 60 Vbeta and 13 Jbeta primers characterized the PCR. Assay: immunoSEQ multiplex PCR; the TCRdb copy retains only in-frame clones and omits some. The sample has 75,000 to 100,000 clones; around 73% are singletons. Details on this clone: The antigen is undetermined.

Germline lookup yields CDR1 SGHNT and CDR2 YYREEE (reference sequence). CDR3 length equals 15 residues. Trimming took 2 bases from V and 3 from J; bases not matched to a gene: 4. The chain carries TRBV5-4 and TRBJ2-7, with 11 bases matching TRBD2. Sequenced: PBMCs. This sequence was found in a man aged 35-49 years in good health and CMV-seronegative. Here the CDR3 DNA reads TGTGCCAGCAGCTTATTAGCGGGGGGGTACTACGAGCAGTACTTC. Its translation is CASSLLAGGYYEQYF.